The 9 T cell receptor beta chains reported below all come from one sample, sequenced in a study of T cell repertoires in cytomegalovirus infection. Each CDR3 protein gets one entry after TCRdb re-called the reads with MiXCR. The sample lists around 120,000 distinct CDR3 sequences; more than 7% were seen once. Input material: PBMCs. These receptor sequences come from a human donor in good health (CMV status not recorded). Some clones in this sample may be carry-over from other donors' samples.

This chain connects TRBV18 to TRBJ1-5; unclear D gene. In germline, CDR1 is KGHSH, CDR2 LQKENI. There are 16 residues in the CDR3. The V gene lost 2 bases and the J gene lost 3 bases, with 14 bases spanning the gap. CDR3 residues: CASSPIRAGLNQPQHF. In DNA form, the CDR3 reads TGTGCCAGCTCACCAATCCGGGCAGGACTCAATCAGCCCCAGCATTTT.

This rearrangement joins TRBV18 to TRBJ1-2; TRBD1 matches at 7 bases. Germline loops: CDR1 KGHSH, CDR2 LQKENI. V shed 6 bases and J 5 bases; nucleotides not matched to a gene: 9. This CDR3 has 14 residues. This chain's CDR3 is CASSPTGTDYGYTF. Here the CDR3 DNA reads TGTGCCAGCTCCCCAACCGGGACAGATTATGGCTACACCTTC.

This sequence joins TRBV20-1 and TRBJ1-6, with TRBD1 matching over 7 bases. V gave up 6 bases and J gave up 4 bases; unmatched junction bases: 9. The CDR3 is made up of 15 amino acids. The germline V gene has CDR1 DFQATT and CDR2 SNEGSKA (reference sequence). CDR3 loop: CSAQTTGQYNSPLHF. The CDR3 region has the DNA TGCAGTGCACAAACGACAGGGCAATATAATTCACCCCTCCACTTT.

This clonotype was counted many times. The V and J genes are TRBV7-6 and TRBJ2-5, with TRBD2 identical over 8 bases. Germline lookup yields CDR1 SGHVS and CDR2 FNYEAQ. CDR3 length equals 18 residues. The J segment lost 2 bases and the V segment lost 6 bases, leaving 17 bases of the junction unmatched. CDR3 region: CASRPAGAVTELQETQYF. For the CDR3, the DNA is TGTGCCAGCAGACCAGCGGGGGCCGTTACCGAATTGCAAGAGACCCAGTACTTC.

This clonotype showed up just a few times. The rearrangement uses TRBV4-2 and TRBJ2-2, with D perhaps assigned TRBD1 or TRBD2 (6 bases each). V lost 1 base and J 5 bases, leaving 17 bases between the germline ends. CDR3 length equals 17 residues. Germline CDR1 and CDR2: LGHNA and YNFKEQ. CDR3 coding DNA: TGTGCCAGCAGCCAAGCCGGGGGCCCCGTCCATACCGGGGAGCTGTTTTTT. Amino acid sequence: CASSQAGGPVHTGELFF.

The CDR3 coding sequence is TGTGCCAGCAGTCGATCGGGACAGGGTACGGACAATGAGCAGTTCTTC. This translates into CASSRSGQGTDNEQFF. V usage is TRBV27 and J usage is TRBJ2-1; TRBD1 matches 9 bases. CDR3 length equals 16 residues. Germline assignment: CDR1 MNHEY and CDR2 SMNVEV (reference sequence). With V trimmed by 5 bases and J by 5 bases, 10 bases remained unmatched.

This clonotype was seen only a few times. V and J are TRBV28 and TRBJ1-1; TRBD1 agrees at 9 bases. This CDR3 spans 16 amino acids. V shed 2 bases, J shed 5 bases, and the junction held 9 bases outside the gene matches. Germline CDR1 MDHEN, CDR2 SYDVKM. CDR3 bases: TGTGCCAGCAGTTTAGGGCGGGACAGGGTAAAAACTGAAGCTTTCTTT. Protein product: CASSLGRDRVKTEAFF.

This clonotype was detected a few times. The V call is TRBV5-1, the J call TRBJ2-5; 9 positions agree with TRBD1. This CDR3 has 15 amino acids. Germline values: CDR1 SGHRS, CDR2 YFSETQ. Trimming at V came to 4 bases and at J to 2 bases, leaving 6 bases not matched to a gene. CDR3: CASSRGTGSQETQYF. CDR3 bases: TGCGCCAGCAGCCGAGGGACAGGGAGTCAAGAGACCCAGTACTTC.

The sample holds a few counts of this clonotype. The chain has TRBV5-1 and TRBJ2-3; perhaps D is TRBD1 or TRBD2 (5 bases each). The CDR3 is 15 amino acids. The germline CDR1 and CDR2 sequences are SGHRS and YFSETQ. Deletions cut 4 bases from V and 0 bases from J, with 12 bases between. The CDR3 reads CASSPVGGSTDTQYF. For the CDR3, the DNA is TGCGCCAGCAGCCCGGTTGGGGGAAGCACAGATACGCAGTATTTT. Using reference TRBV5-1 and TRBJ2-3 for the parts outside the CDR3, the full variable domain is KAGVTQTPRYLIKTRGQQVTLSCSPISGHRSVSWYQQTPGQGLQFLFEYFSETQRNKGNFPGRFSGRQFSNSRSEMNVSTLELGDSALYLCASSPVGGSTDTQYFGPGTRLTVL.